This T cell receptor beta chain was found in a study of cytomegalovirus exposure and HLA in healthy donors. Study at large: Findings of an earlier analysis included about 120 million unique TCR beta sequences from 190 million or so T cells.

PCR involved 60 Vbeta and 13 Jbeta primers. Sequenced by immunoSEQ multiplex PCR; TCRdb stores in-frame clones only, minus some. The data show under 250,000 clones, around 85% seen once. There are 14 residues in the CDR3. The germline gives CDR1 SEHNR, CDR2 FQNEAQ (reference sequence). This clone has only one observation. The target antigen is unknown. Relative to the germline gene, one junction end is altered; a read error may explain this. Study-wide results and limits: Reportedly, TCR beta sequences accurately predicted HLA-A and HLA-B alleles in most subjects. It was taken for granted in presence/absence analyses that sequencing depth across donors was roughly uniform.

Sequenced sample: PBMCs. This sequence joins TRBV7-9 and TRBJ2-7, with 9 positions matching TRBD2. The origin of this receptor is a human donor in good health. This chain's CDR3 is CSSSLEAGGSWQYF. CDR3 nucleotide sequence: TGTTCCAGCAGCTTAGAAGCGGGAGGTTCCTGGCAGTACTTC. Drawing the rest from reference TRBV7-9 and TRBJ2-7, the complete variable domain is DTGVSQNPRHKITKRGQNVTFRCDPISEHNRLYWYRQTLGQGPEFLTYFQNEAQLEKSRLLSDRFSAERPKGSFSTLEIQRTEQGDSAMYLCSSSLEAGGSWQYFGPGTRLTVT.